This T cell receptor (beta chain) was documented in a study of T cells after yellow fever vaccination (dated by TCRdb to about 2019). Looking at the study overall: The SMART-Seq v4 Ultra Low Input RNA kit was used to prepare libraries from fractions with low cell numbers. To track T-cell clones before and after primary and booster YFV17D yellow fever vaccination, bulk TCR alpha and beta repertoires were sequenced longitudinally. Blood samples were taken at several timepoints before and after primary and secondary immunization, and bulk PBMC replicates and cell subsets were isolated. The cohort comprised two healthy male donors, one aged 18 to 30 and one aged 30 to 40 years. Study-wide conclusions, independent of this receptor: FACS-sorted repertoires could contain abundant contaminating clonotypes from the bulk population, so computational filtering was required. A small fraction of clonotypes appeared in both the CD4 and CD8 compartments, likely as a result of convergent recombination. Compared with the primary T-cell response, the secondary T-cell response was faster but weaker, reaching its peak on day 5 rather than on day 15. Most clones expanded after primary vaccination (roughly 96% of CD4 and over 80% of CD8) were re-detected after the booster, suggesting that broad memory maintenance occurred. The study included only a couple of donors, which limits how far the findings can be generalized.

Inclusive of the bounding cysteine and phenylalanine, the CDR3 is 13 residues long. Just CDR3 DNA is preserved here, 39 bases in frame from base 1. V is trimmed back by 6 bases and J by 1 base, and the junction contains 2 bases that no gene match accounts for. Read against the paper, the sample's treatment or condition label means: live attenuated yellow fever vaccine strain. PBMCs were isolated from peripheral blood using a standard Ficoll-Paque protocol. Dynabeads CD4 and CD8 positive selection kits were used to isolate CD4 and CD8 T-cell fractions. TriZol was used to extract RNA from bulk PBMCs, from CD4 and CD8 fractions, and from dextramer-positive and dextramer-negative fractions. This clonotype was counted a few times. The clone's antigen remains unknown. Per-nucleotide qualities are absent, and no much larger clonotype sits a single base away. Sequencing used an Illumina NovaSeq 6000. Synthesis of TCR cDNA relied on 5'RACE template switching, a step that introduced a universal primer site along with unique molecular identifiers. Priming of cDNA synthesis was performed from both the TCR alpha and TCR beta constant segments. Two PCR steps were used to amplify libraries, with sample barcodes and sequencing adapters being added in the second step. Sequencing of the libraries was done on either Illumina HiSeq 2500 (2x100 bp) or NovaSeq (2x150 bp). Under the source paper's analysis protocol: MIGEC was used to demultiplex reads and collapse the reads into UMI consensus sequences, and MiXCR was used for V(D)J alignment. Clonotypes responding to the vaccine were identified with edgeR on replicate PBMC samples, with the criteria of FDR below 0.01 and a log2 fold change above 5 up to day 15. Each bulk clonotype received a CD4 or CD8 identity based on whether the sequenced CD4 or CD8 repertoire contained that clonotype at higher abundance. TCRdb reprocessing: public reads trimmed at Q25 with fastp, clones called with MiXCR, in-frame beta chains kept. Identical CDR3 proteins give one entry, which carries the most common genes and DNA. TCRdb's processing, not the authors', yielded these V and J calls. The sample table shows 100,000 to 150,000 distinct CDR3 sequences, and roughly 8.2% are seen once. The ten most abundant clones make up approximately 37% of the sample.

The rearranged segments are TRBV12-3 or TRBV12-4 and TRBJ2-7; TRBD1 matches 8 bases in the middle. Sample: CD8+ T cells sorted from PBMCs, taken on the day of the yellow fever booster vaccination. This receptor was obtained from a man younger than 30 who received the YFV17D yellow fever vaccine. The CDR3 protein sequence reads: CASSWDRSYEQYF. The DNA sequence is given as TGTGCCAGCAGCTGGGACAGGTCCTACGAGCAGTACTTC.